This T cell receptor (beta chain) was identified in a study of OX40 agonist ivuxolimab in advanced cancers. Study context: Dose-escalation cases comprised hepatocellular carcinoma, melanoma, renal cell or head and neck cancer.

V lost 10 bases and J lost 5, with 23 bases in between. The CDR3 sequence is 15 residues long. Looked up from germline, CDR1 is MNHNS and CDR2 is SASEGT. The table came from immunoSEQ multiplex PCR; TCRdb's copy has only in-frame clones and leaves some out. The sample has tens of thousands of clones; around 87% are singletons. Sequencing used CD4+ or CD8+ T cells sorted from blood, obtained in a trial of the OX40 agonist ivuxolimab. The chain joins TRBV6-1 to TRBJ2-5, with D possibly being TRBD1 (5 bases). This TCR was recovered from an adult with an advanced solid tumor such as melanoma, head and neck, liver or kidney cancer. The CDR3 sequence is CATNLNQGVDETQYF. CDR3 coding DNA: TGTGCCACTAACCTAAACCAGGGCGTTGATGAGACCCAGTACTTC.